The rows below give T cell receptor beta chains drawn from one sample of a study of technical replicates of blood from a few donors. Assay: immunoSEQ multiplex PCR; the TCRdb copy retains only in-frame clones and omits some. Of around 100,000 clones in the sample, 85% to 95% were seen once. The material sequenced was T cells isolated from PBMCs. These receptors originate from a human donor in good health. Each CDR3 is given with its conserved first and last residue. The D gene is left open where the match is weak. The size entry is marked missing in some rows and otherwise reads once, few, many or a size class.

CDR3 protein	CDR3 DNA	J gene	clone size	V gene	D gene
CASSLVGDTEAFF	TGTGCCAGCAGCTTAGTAGGAGACACTGAAGCTTTCTTT	TRBJ1-1	-	TRBV11-3	-
CAISPKAGGAYNEQFF	TGTGCCATCAGTCCTAAAGCGGGAGGGGCCTACAATGAGCAGTTCTTC	TRBJ2-1	-	TRBV10-3	TRBD2
CASSRPSGFSYNEQFF	TGTGCCAGCAGCAGGCCTAGCGGATTCTCCTACAATGAGCAGTTCTTC	TRBJ2-1	-	TRBV5-6	TRBD2
CASSGLGTNEKLFF	TGTGCCAGCAGCGGTCTAGGTACTAATGAAAAACTGTTTTTT	TRBJ1-4	-	TRBV2	-
CASSLDPLWSEGTQYF	TGTGCCAGCAGCTTAGATCCTCTGTGGTCCGAGGGGACCCAGTACTTC	TRBJ2-5	-	TRBV11-3	-
CASSYTGFTGELFF	TGTGCCAGCAGTTACACAGGGTTCACCGGGGAGCTGTTTTTT	TRBJ2-2	-	TRBV6-5	-
CASSFGRGPYEQYF	TGTGCCAGCAGTTTTGGCAGGGGACCCTACGAGCAGTACTTC	TRBJ2-7	-	TRBV27	-
CASSLGALANTGELFF	TGTGCCAGCAGCTTAGGAGCGCTTGCGAACACCGGGGAGCTGTTTTTT	TRBJ2-2	-	TRBV11-2	-
CASSRTSGNNEQFF	TGTGCCAGCAGCCGGACTAGCGGGAACAATGAGCAGTTCTTC	TRBJ2-1	-	TRBV2	TRBD2
CASSEFGTAFTDTQYF	TGTGCCAGCAGCGAATTCGGGACAGCCTTCACAGATACGCAGTATTTT	TRBJ2-3	-	TRBV7-3	TRBD1
CASSLSRGGTEAFF	TGTGCCAGCAGTCTCTCAAGAGGAGGCACTGAAGCTTTCTTT	TRBJ1-1	-	TRBV27	-
CASSWTFFSPRDSYNEQFF	TGTGCCAGCAGCTGGACTTTTTTTTCGCCCCGAGACTCCTACAATGAGCAGTTCTTC	TRBJ2-1	-	TRBV7-8	-
CASSLTGNGEQYF	TGTGCCAGCAGCTTAACAGGGAATGGCGAGCAGTACTTC	TRBJ2-7	-	TRBV7-9	-
CASSPVAGGPETQYF	TGTGCCAGCAGCCCGGTAGCGGGAGGGCCAGAGACCCAGTACTTC	TRBJ2-5	-	TRBV11-2	TRBD2
CACSPQGSEAFF	TGTGCCTGTTCCCCCCAGGGAAGTGAAGCTTTCTTT	TRBJ1-1	few	TRBV30	-
CASSPGTVKNTGELFF	TGTGCCAGCAGCCCCGGGACAGTAAAGAACACCGGGGAGCTGTTTTTT	TRBJ2-2	many	TRBV11-2	TRBD1
CASAGPTDTQYF	TGTGCCAGTGCGGGTCCCACAGATACGCAGTATTTT	TRBJ2-3	-	TRBV19	-
CASSFAGSGVDEQYF	TGTGCCAGTAGTTTCGCCGGGAGCGGGGTGGACGAGCAGTACTTC	TRBJ2-7	-	TRBV19	TRBD2
CASSPGDPSYGYTF	TGTGCCAGCAGCCCGGGAGACCCGTCCTATGGCTACACCTTC	TRBJ1-2	once	TRBV9	-
CASSSPTANYGYTF	TGTGCCAGCAGTTCCCCGACAGCTAACTATGGCTACACCTTC	TRBJ1-2	-	TRBV6-5	-
CASSPRDSPYNEQFF	TGTGCCAGCAGCCCCCGGGACAGCCCCTACAATGAGCAGTTCTTC	TRBJ2-1	-	TRBV7-9	TRBD1
CASSLWIWRVDDYGYTF	TGTGCCAGCAGCTTATGGATTTGGAGGGTGGACGACTATGGCTACACCTTC	TRBJ1-2	-	TRBV13	-
CSVEEGWGNTEAFF	TGCAGCGTTGAGGAGGGTTGGGGCAACACTGAAGCTTTCTTT	TRBJ1-1	-	TRBV29-1	-
CAWRWEYQETQYF	TGTGCCTGGAGGTGGGAGTACCAAGAGACCCAGTACTTC	TRBJ2-5	-	TRBV30	-
CASSTSGRSTNEQYF	TGCGCCAGCAGCACTAGCGGGAGGAGTACAAACGAGCAGTACTTC	TRBJ2-7	-	TRBV5-1	TRBD2
CASSVGTVSTDTQYF	TGTGCCAGCAGCGTAGGGACAGTCAGCACAGATACGCAGTATTTT	TRBJ2-3	-	TRBV9	-
CAWRRGGTRTGANVLTF	TGTGCCTGGAGGAGGGGGGGGACGAGAACTGGGGCCAACGTCCTGACTTTC	TRBJ2-6	-	TRBV30	-
CASSQFKGPVEQYF	TGTGCCAGCAGCCAATTCAAGGGGCCGGTCGAGCAGTACTTC	TRBJ2-7	-	TRBV16	-
CSISGGSSYEQYF	TGCAGCATTTCAGGGGGGAGCTCCTACGAGCAGTACTTC	TRBJ2-7	-	TRBV29-1	-
CASSHPQAQRAGYTF	TGTGCCAGCAGCCATCCACAGGCGCAACGGGCGGGCTACACCTTC	TRBJ1-2	-	TRBV9	-
CASSSDAGVGNTEAFF	TGCGCCAGCAGCTCCGACGCAGGGGTAGGAAACACTGAAGCTTTCTTT	TRBJ1-1	-	TRBV5-1	-
CASSAGQGDGYTF	TGCGCCAGCAGCGCAGGACAGGGCGATGGCTACACCTTC	TRBJ1-2	-	TRBV5-1	TRBD1
CASSSIMGWVAGVEDTQYF	TGTGCCAGCAGCTCGATTATGGGGTGGGTAGCGGGAGTTGAAGATACGCAGTATTTT	TRBJ2-3	-	TRBV7-2	TRBD2
CASSTKRAATDTQYF	TGTGCCAGCAGCACCAAGCGGGCGGCAACAGATACGCAGTATTTT	TRBJ2-3	-	TRBV14	-
CASSQGVQLYGYTF	TGTGCCAGCAGTCAGGGGGTACAGCTATATGGCTACACCTTC	TRBJ1-2	-	TRBV6-1	TRBD1
CASMGQENTEAFF	TGTGCCAGTATGGGACAGGAGAACACTGAAGCTTTCTTT	TRBJ1-1	-	TRBV19	TRBD1